The entry below describes one T cell receptor (beta chain). This sample was included in a study of blood T cell repertoires in COVID-19. Data came from immunoSEQ multiplex PCR; TCRdb stores just in-frame clones and leaves some out. The sample has 300,000 to 400,000 clones; more than 75% are singletons. Germline CDR1 SGHTA, CDR2 FQGNSA. V lost 5 bases and J lost 4, with 17 bases in between. The CDR3 consists of 15 residues. Participants, about 18 to 90 years old, spanned about two dozen US areas. The chain links TRBV7-2 to TRBJ2-5; D is possibly TRBD1 (6 bases). Material for sequencing was PBMCs or T cells enriched from blood (not recorded which). The TCR comes from a woman aged 30 to 39 with acute COVID-19. The CDR3 protein is CASSPRWGPAETQYF. CDR3 bases: TGTGCCAGCAGCCCGAGATGGGGGCCAGCAGAGACCCAGTACTTC.